The sequence of this T cell receptor (beta chain) was determined in a study of CD8 T cells in ankylosing spondylitis (dated by TCRdb to about 2017). With respect to the entire study: T cell receptor beta repertoires were profiled in healthy donors and ankylosing spondylitis patients so that disease-linked TCR variants could be found. The whole study cohort included some 100 healthy donors and 25 ankylosing spondylitis patients. Peripheral blood was sampled, and synovial fluid was also collected from ankylosing spondylitis patients. The paper's findings and limits, for the study overall: A CD8+ phenotype was shown by the disease-linked clones, which were found at relatively low frequencies in peripheral blood. Blood from ankylosing spondylitis patients appeared to be characterized by a TCR beta motif composed of several highly homologous amino acid variants. The disease-linked clones were reported as significantly enriched in matched synovial fluid samples from ankylosing spondylitis patients. Some of the motif variants had been reported before in the synovial fluid and blood of reactive arthritis patients, a finding that suggests common disease-initiation mechanisms.

These reads were obtained on an Illumina HiSeq 2500. Quantitative 5'-RACE with molecular barcodes was used to prepare TCR beta libraries. On the study's bioinformatics: Disease-linked TCR variants were identified with a new computational method built on a probabilistic model of VDJ rearrangement. Starting from the raw public reads, TCRdb applied fastp trimming at Q25, assembled clones with MiXCR and retained in-frame beta chains. Entries are consolidated by CDR3 protein sequence, retaining the most common genes and DNA. It is TCRdb's table, rather than the study itself, that gives the V and J calls and clone size. This sample gives under 550,000 distinct CDR3 sequences in total; roughly 26% of them show up just once. Roughly 0.8% of the sample belongs to the ten largest clones. As for this clonotype: This receptor's antigen is unknown. Qualities for individual bases were not recorded, and no much larger clone is one base off.

Trimmed from V: 5 bases; trimmed from J: 6 bases; junction bases lacking a gene match: 9. There are 15 amino acids in the CDR3, from cysteine to phenylalanine inclusive. The kept DNA is CDR3 alone, 45 bases in frame from the first base. CDR1 and CDR2 (SEHNR, FQNEAQ) derive from the germline V gene (reference sequence). Source material: blood, either unsorted or a sorted T cell fraction (not recorded which). This TCR was sampled from a male donor with ankylosing spondylitis. The chain couples TRBV7-9 to TRBJ2-7, with TRBD2 identical over 11 junction bases. The DNA reads as follows: TGTGCCAGCAGCGAATTACTAGCGGGAGCCAGCGAGCAGTACTTC. Its translation reads: CASSELLAGASEQYF.